Only a few counts were recorded for the clone carrying this T cell receptor (beta chain). The antigen is not known. The record originates from a study of CD8 T cells in ankylosing spondylitis. Study-wide results and limits: The study looked at matched synovial fluid samples from ankylosing spondylitis patients. Disease-linked clones were reported to be significantly enriched there. Several highly homologous variants made up a TCR beta motif that seemed to typify ankylosing spondylitis blood. Relatively scarce in peripheral blood, disease-linked clones were CD8+.

Quantitative barcoded 5'-RACE was used to prepare TCR beta libraries. In TCRdb, the 5' RACE reads were re-called with MiXCR into one record per CDR3 protein. The sample includes 250,000 or so distinct CDR3 sequences, over 15% of them seen just once. J lost 3 bases, V lost 0 bases, and 8 bases had no gene match. The CDR3 contains 17 residues. Germline V gives CDR1 SGHRS, CDR2 YFSETQ. The TCR originated in a male donor with ankylosing spondylitis or in good health (not recorded which). This chain connects TRBV5-1 to TRBJ2-7, with 11 positions matching TRBD2. Sequenced: blood, either unsorted or a sorted T cell fraction (not recorded which). As DNA, the CDR3 is TGCGCCAGCAGCTTGGAATTAGCGGGAGGGCCTTACTACGAGCAGTACTTC. As protein: CASSLELAGGPYYEQYF.